The rows below give T cell receptor beta chains drawn from one sample of a study of T cell responses to AZD1222 COVID-19 vaccine. Method: immunoSEQ multiplex PCR; TCRdb's copy keeps in-frame clones and lacks some. This table has about 120,000 clones, 80% to 90% appearing once. The input for sequencing was peripheral blood, taken on day 0 of MenACWY control vaccination. The receptors shown here come from an adult in good health. The CDR3 runs from the conserved cysteine through the conserved F or W. The order of the fields is V gene, D gene, J gene, clone size, CDR3 length, CDR3 DNA, CDR3 protein. D genes are given only for firm matches. A clone size is listed for some rows: how often the clone was seen (once, few, many), or a class if it is expanded.

>TRBV3-1/TRBV3-2|-|TRBJ2-2|-|14
TGTGCCAGCAGCCAAGGATCTAGTACCGGGGAGCTGTTTTTT
CASSQGSSTGELFF
>TRBV21-1|-|TRBJ2-7|-|16
TGTGCCAGTCGCACCTTCGAGCACCTTGCAGGGGACGAGCAGTACTTC
CASRTFEHLAGDEQYF
>TRBV5-1|-|TRBJ1-4|-|14
TGCGCCAGCAAGGCGGGTACAACTAATGAAAAACTGTTTTTT
CASKAGTTNEKLFF
>TRBV4-1|-|TRBJ1-1|once|17
TGCGCCAGCAGCCCCAGGGGAGGAGGCCTAATGAACACTGAAGCTTTCTTT
CASSPRGGGLMNTEAFF
>TRBV5-4|TRBD1|TRBJ1-2|-|14
TGTGCCAGCAGCTCGAAGGACAGGGAGGGTGGCTACACCTTC
CASSSKDREGGYTF
>TRBV2|TRBD2|TRBJ2-3|-|17
TGTGCCAGCAGTGATGAGGGACTAGCGGGGTACACAGATACGCAGTATTTT
CASSDEGLAGYTDTQYF
>TRBV24-1|TRBD2|TRBJ2-3|once|15
TGTGCCACCAGGTCGACTAGCGGAAACACAGATACGCAGTATTTT
CATRSTSGNTDTQYF
>TRBV4-3|TRBD2|TRBJ2-3|-|14
TGCGCCAGCAGCCCCCAGCGGGGCCCAGATACGCAGTATTTT
CASSPQRGPDTQYF
>TRBV27|TRBD1|TRBJ1-2|-|13
TGTGCCAGCAGTTTTGGACAGGGTCTGGGCTACACCTTC
CASSFGQGLGYTF
>TRBV4-2|TRBD1|TRBJ1-2|-|18
TGTGCCAGCAGCCAAGATCGGTCGACAGGGGTCAAGGGCTATGGCTACACCTTC
CASSQDRSTGVKGYGYTF
>TRBV19|TRBD2|TRBJ2-3|-|16
TGTGCCAGTAGGAAACTTAGCGGACTAGCGGCTGATACGCAGTATTTT
CASRKLSGLAADTQYF
>TRBV2|TRBD1|TRBJ1-3|-|15
TGTGCCAGCAGTGATCAGGGGGCCTCTGGAAACACCATATATTTT
CASSDQGASGNTIYF
>TRBV5-1|-|TRBJ1-2|once|13
TGCGCCAGCAGCCTAGAGACAGCTACTGGCTACACCTTC
CASSLETATGYTF
>TRBV4-3|-|TRBJ2-7|-|16
TGCGCCAGCAGCCCCGTTCCAGGGGACCCTATTTACGAGCAGTACTTC
CASSPVPGDPIYEQYF
>TRBV4-3|TRBD2|TRBJ2-5|-|16
TGCGCCAGCAGCCAGGGGACTAGCGGGGGCTGGGGAACCCAGTACTTC
CASSQGTSGGWGTQYF
>TRBV18|-|TRBJ2-6|-|15
TGTGCCAGCTCACAGGGTCACCCGGGGGCCAACGTCCTGACTTTC
CASSQGHPGANVLTF
>TRBV7-9|-|TRBJ1-2|-|13
TGTGCCAGCAGCGTACAGGGTAACTATGGCTACACCTTC
CASSVQGNYGYTF
>TRBV4-2|TRBD2|TRBJ2-3|-|18
TGTGCCAGCAGCCAAGACGGACTAGCGGGGGGTAGCACAGATACGCAGTATTTT
CASSQDGLAGGSTDTQYF
>TRBV7-6|-|TRBJ1-1|-|13
TGTGCCAGCAGCCCCCGGAGGAACACTGAAGCTTTCTTT
CASSPRRNTEAFF
>TRBV4-3|TRBD1|TRBJ1-2|-|15
TGCGCCAGCAGCCAACCCGGACAGGGAATCAGTGGCTACACCTTC
CASSQPGQGISGYTF
>TRBV7-3|-|TRBJ2-3|-|14
TGTGCCAGCAGCTTAGGGGCTAGCGTGGATACGCAGTATTTT
CASSLGASVDTQYF
>TRBV7-2|-|TRBJ2-3|-|13
TGTGCCAGCAGCTTAGTAGCAGCCGATACGCAGTATTTT
CASSLVAADTQYF
>TRBV5-1|TRBD2|TRBJ2-5|-|16
TGCGCCAGCAGCCCACCTAGCGGGGGGGGTCAAGAGACCCAGTACTTC
CASSPPSGGGQETQYF
>TRBV5-6|TRBD1|TRBJ2-3|-|13
TGTGCCAGCAGCCTGGGACAGACAGATACGCAGTATTTT
CASSLGQTDTQYF
>TRBV11-2|TRBD1|TRBJ1-3|-|14
TGTGCCAGCAGCTTACAGGGGGCTGGAAACACCATATATTTT
CASSLQGAGNTIYF
>TRBV3-1/TRBV3-2|-|TRBJ1-4|-|14
TGTGCCAGCAGCCAAGATACAACTAATGAAAAACTGTTTTTT
CASSQDTTNEKLFF
>TRBV19|-|TRBJ1-6|few|14
TGTGCCAGTAGTATATCACACTCCGGATCACCCCTCCACTTT
CASSISHSGSPLHF
>TRBV24-1|TRBD1|TRBJ2-5|-|15
TGTGCCACCAGTGATTTGGGGGACAGGGAAAAGACCCAGTACTTC
CATSDLGDREKTQYF
>TRBV9|-|TRBJ1-4|-|13
TGTGCCAGCAGCCGGGACCCGTGGGAAAAACTGTTTTTT
CASSRDPWEKLFF
>TRBV7-2|-|TRBJ2-5|-|14
TGTGCCAGCAGCTTAATGCAGTACCAAGAGACCCAGTACTTC
CASSLMQYQETQYF
>TRBV18|TRBD1|TRBJ1-2|-|14
TGTGCCAGCTCACCAGGGACAGGACCGGGGGGCTACACCTTC
CASSPGTGPGGYTF
>TRBV7-9|-|TRBJ2-7|-|16
TGTGCCAGCAGCTTAGCGACGGGTGTGAGCTCCTACGAGCAGTACTTC
CASSLATGVSSYEQYF
>TRBV5-6|-|TRBJ1-5|once|14
TGTGCCAGCAGCTTGAGGGGAAGCAATCAGCCCCAGCATTTT
CASSLRGSNQPQHF
>TRBV3-1/TRBV3-2|-|TRBJ1-6|-|17
TGTGCCAGCAGCCAAGAATGGCAGAGCTCCTATAATTCACCCCTCCACTTT
CASSQEWQSSYNSPLHF
>TRBV2|-|TRBJ1-4|-|14
TGTGCCAGCAGGGTCGATGCAACTAATGAAAAACTGTTTTTT
CASRVDATNEKLFF
>TRBV24-1|-|TRBJ2-3|-|11
TGTGCCACCAGTGCGTATGGTACGCAGTATTTT
CATSAYGTQYF
>TRBV11-2|TRBD1|TRBJ1-4|-|16
TGTGCCAGCAGCTTAGGGCCCGGACAGGGGGAGGAAAAACTGTTTTTT
CASSLGPGQGEEKLFF
>TRBV15|-|TRBJ1-1|-|17
TGTGCCACCAGCAGAGGGACCACCGTAGTACTGGGCACTGAAGCTTTCTTT
CATSRGTTVVLGTEAFF
>TRBV9|-|TRBJ1-1|few|14
TGTGCCAGCAGCCAATGGGTGGAAAACACTGAAGCTTTCTTT
CASSQWVENTEAFF
>TRBV28|TRBD1|TRBJ2-7|few|14
TGTGCCAGCAGTTCGACCGGGACAGGGCCGGAGCAGTACTTC
CASSSTGTGPEQYF
>TRBV24-1|TRBD1|TRBJ1-2|-|17
TGTGCCACCAGTGCCGCGGCTGGAGGCACAGGGGGCTATGGCTACACCTTC
CATSAAAGGTGGYGYTF
>TRBV12-5|-|TRBJ2-3|-|15
TGTGCTAGTGGCATAGGGGGAATTAGCACAGATACGCAGTATTTT
CASGIGGISTDTQYF
>TRBV29-1|-|TRBJ1-1|-|12
TGCAGCGTTGAAGCGGTGACAGCTCAAGCTTTCTTT
CSVEAVTAQAFF
>TRBV28|-|TRBJ1-1|-|17
TGTGCCAGCAGTTTAAGGGGGGTCGGGGGAAAAAACACTGAAGCTTTCTTT
CASSLRGVGGKNTEAFF
>TRBV5-5|-|TRBJ1-5|-|15
TGTGCCAGCAGCTTGGCCGGGGATGGAAACCAGCCCCAGCATTTT
CASSLAGDGNQPQHF
>TRBV12-5|-|TRBJ2-3|-|17
TGTGCTAGTGGCCCGGGTATGGGGGGGCCCTCCACAGATACGCAGTATTTT
CASGPGMGGPSTDTQYF
>TRBV11-2|-|TRBJ2-2|-|15
TGTGCCAGCAGCTTAATCTTGCGGTCCACCGGGGAGCTGTTTTTT
CASSLILRSTGELFF
>TRBV5-1|-|TRBJ1-5|-|14
TGCGCCACCGACCTAGGACAGAGCAATCAGCCCCAGCATTTT
CATDLGQSNQPQHF
>TRBV12-3/TRBV12-4|-|TRBJ1-5|-|12
TGTGCCAGCAGTACAGACCATCAGCCCCAGCATTTT
CASSTDHQPQHF
>TRBV5-1|TRBD1|TRBJ2-3|few|15
TGCGCCAGCAGCTTGGGACAGGGGAGAGGAGATACGCAGTATTTT
CASSLGQGRGDTQYF
>TRBV7-2|-|TRBJ2-5|-|13
TGTGCCAGCAGCAATCCGACAGAAGAGACCCAGTACTTC
CASSNPTEETQYF
>TRBV7-2|-|TRBJ1-6|once|15
TGTGCCAGCAGCTTAGGTTTGGCAGGGAATTCACCCCTCCACTTT
CASSLGLAGNSPLHF
>TRBV28|-|TRBJ1-5|-|15
TGTGCCAGCAGTTTTGGCAGGGGTAGCAATCAGCCCCAGCATTTT
CASSFGRGSNQPQHF
>TRBV5-8|TRBD1|TRBJ2-1|-|15
TGTGCCAGCACCCCTGAGGGACAGTCCTACAATGAGCAGTTCTTC
CASTPEGQSYNEQFF
>TRBV24-1|-|TRBJ1-5|-|14
TGTGCCACCAGTGATTCGCGGAGCAATCAGCCCCAGCATTTT
CATSDSRSNQPQHF
>TRBV2|-|TRBJ2-3|-|14
TGTGCCAGCAGAGAGGATGGGGGGCTGGATACGCAGTATTTT
CASREDGGLDTQYF
>TRBV9|-|TRBJ2-4|-|15
TGTGCCAGCAGCGTGGACAGCCTAGCCAAAAACATTCAGTACTTC
CASSVDSLAKNIQYF
>TRBV6-5|-|TRBJ2-7|-|15
TGTGCCAGCAGTTACCAGGCGGCGAGCTCCTACGAGCAGTACTTC
CASSYQAASSYEQYF